A single sample gave rise to the 18 T cell receptor beta chains below, sequenced in a study of response to subunit inactivated influenza vaccine. Each CDR3 protein is one row after TCRdb ran MiXCR on the RT-PCR reads. The sample lists approximately 700,000 distinct CDR3 sequences, approximately 15% occurring once. This sample comprised PBMCs from blood, obtained 14 days before vaccination. Receptors originate from a man over 45 who received an inactivated influenza vaccine.

This clonotype was observed a handful of times. The chain is built from TRBV14 and TRBJ1-1; D is unresolved. The V end lost 4 bases, the J end lost 0 bases, and 9 bases lay between the germline ends. The CDR3 is 14 amino acids. CDR1 is SGHDN and CDR2 is FVKESK in the germline V gene. Here the CDR3 reads CASSLSRMNTEAFF. The CDR3 bases are TGTGCCAGCAGCCTAAGCAGAATGAACACTGAAGCTTTCTTT.

At least ten counts were recorded for this clonotype. This chain links TRBV3-1 with TRBJ1-1, with D possibly being TRBD1 (5 bases). This CDR3 has 15 amino acids. V lost 0 bases to trimming and J lost 4 bases, with 12 bases between them. The germline gives CDR1 LGHDT, CDR2 YNNKEL (reference sequence). The CDR3 coding sequence is TGTGCCAGCAGCCAAGATGCCTCAGGGCGCACTGAAGCTTTCTTT. Encoded protein: CASSQDASGRTEAFF.

Here the CDR3 DNA reads TGTGCCAGCAGCGAGGGGACTCAAATATCGAGAGAGACCCAGTACTTC. Its protein is CASSEGTQISRETQYF. The chain carries TRBV7-2 and TRBJ2-5; D is perhaps TRBD2 (6 bases). This CDR3 is built from 16 residues. V was pared by 5 bases and J by 4 bases, with 20 bases between. Germline CDR1 and CDR2: SGHTA and FQGNSA.

This chain connects TRBV5-1 to TRBJ2-7; unclear D gene. Trimming shortened V by 4 bases and J by 5 bases, and 16 bases separated the two germline ends. The germline gives CDR1 SGHRS, CDR2 YFSETQ. This CDR3 contains 14 residues. The CDR3 loop reads CASSESLGSNEQYF. The CDR3 DNA reads as TGCGCCAGCAGCGAGAGTTTGGGGTCCAACGAGCAGTACTTC.

The sample holds a few counts of this clonotype. At one end, the junction sequence differs from germline, possibly due to a read error. V usage is TRBV11-2 and J usage is TRBJ2-7; D is unclear. The CDR3 is made up of 13 amino acids. Germline CDR1 and CDR2: SGHAT and FQNNGV. The CDR3: CVSRYGDQYEQYF. The CDR3 DNA is TGTGTCAGCAGGTACGGTGACCAATACGAGCAGTACTTC.

This clonotype was seen only a few times. The chain combines TRBV5-1 with TRBJ1-1, with no clear D. The CDR3 consists of 13 residues. The ends were cut back, 7 bases at V and 1 base at J, with 11 bases in the middle. Germline V gives CDR1 SGHRS, CDR2 YFSETQ. The CDR3 here is CASQLDGNTEAFF. In DNA form, the CDR3 reads TGCGCCAGCCAACTGGACGGGAACACTGAAGCTTTCTTT.

The chain employs TRBV20-1 and TRBJ2-3; 11 nucleotides align to TRBD2. The germline V gene encodes CDR1 DFQATT and CDR2 SNEGSKA (reference sequence). This CDR3 has 19 amino acids. The J segment lost 4 bases and the V segment lost 4 bases, leaving 19 bases of the junction unmatched. The CDR3 DNA reads TGCAGTGCTAATTCCAATCGACTAGCGGGACGACCTCAGGCAGATACGCAGTATTTT. Its translation is CSANSNRLAGRPQADTQYF.

The chain joins TRBV9 to TRBJ2-3; D remains unclear. The CDR3 covers 16 residues. Germline CDR1 is SGDLS and CDR2 is YYNGEE. V lost 0 bases and J lost 2, with 13 bases in between. The CDR3 is CASSVGISRSTDTQYF. In DNA form, the CDR3 reads TGTGCCAGCAGCGTAGGTATTAGCCGATCCACAGATACGCAGTATTTT.

The chain recombines TRBV5-4 with TRBJ1-4; a weak D match, TRBD1 (6 bases). Trimming stripped 1 base from V and 0 bases from J, with 22 bases between. The CDR3 length is 20 residues. Germline V CDR1 and CDR2: SGHNT, YYREEE (reference sequence). The DNA of the CDR3 is TGTGCCAGCAGCTTGCTCAGTCTTAGTCTGGGACATGCAACTAATGAAAAACTGTTTTTT. It specifies CASSLLSLSLGHATNEKLFF.

This clonotype was seen a few times. This rearrangement joins TRBV15 to TRBJ1-1; TRBD1 agrees at 7 bases. There are 12 residues in the CDR3. V lost 0 bases, J lost 11 bases, and 3 bases stayed unmatched. CDR1 is LNHNV and CDR2 is YYDKDF in the germline V gene (reference sequence). CDR3 sequence (DNA): TGTGCCACCAGCAGAGAAACAGGGGACGCTTTCTTT. This codes for CATSRETGDAFF.

This clonotype was detected only a few times. This rearrangement joins TRBV19 to TRBJ2-2; no definite D call. V lost 11 bases to trimming and J lost 0 bases, with 10 bases between them. The CDR3 spans 13 residues. In germline, CDR1 is LNHDA, CDR2 SQIVND (reference sequence). This chain's CDR3 is CAGRTTNTGELFF. CDR3 coding DNA: TGTGCCGGTCGGACCACGAACACCGGGGAGCTGTTTTTT. The full variable domain, in which reference TRBV19 and TRBJ2-2 provide the parts outside the CDR3, is DGGITQSPKYLFRKEGQNVTLSCEQNLNHDAMYWYRQDPGQGLRLIYYSQIVNDFQKGDIAEGYSVSREKKESFPLTVTSAQKNPTAFYLCAGRTTNTGELFFGEGSRLTVL.

This clonotype was seen a handful of times. V usage is TRBV7-9 and J usage is TRBJ2-5; D might be TRBD2 (6 bases). Per the germline V gene, CDR1 is SEHNR and CDR2 is FQNEAQ (reference sequence). V lost 5 bases and J lost 4, with 11 bases in between. The CDR3 extends over 13 amino acids. CDR3 region: CASSRGKGETQYF. The DNA of the CDR3 is TGTGCCAGCAGCCGGGGGAAAGGAGAGACCCAGTACTTC.

The J gene is TRBJ2-3, the V gene TRBV27; 9 bases align to TRBD2. J lost 1 base, V lost 2 bases, and 10 bases had no gene match. CDR3 length: 18 amino acids. CDR1 is MNHEY, CDR2 SMNVEV, per germline (reference sequence). CDR3 loop: CASSLRAGGDGGTDTQYF. DNA for the CDR3: TGTGCCAGCAGTTTACGAGCGGGAGGTGATGGCGGCACAGATACGCAGTATTTT.

The chain links TRBV7-2 to TRBJ1-2, with 7 bases aligning to TRBD1. The CDR3 contains 13 residues. V gave up 0 bases and J gave up 12 bases; unmatched junction bases: 7. CDR1 and CDR2 (germline): SGHTA, FQGNSA. For the CDR3, the DNA is TGTGCCAGCAGCTTAGCAACGACAGGGCCAAACACCTTC. This encodes CASSLATTGPNTF.

CDR3 amino acids: CASSQGQGGYSPLHF. DNA for the CDR3: TGCGCCAGCAGCCAAGGACAGGGTGGATATTCACCCCTCCACTTT. The gene calls are TRBV4-3 and TRBJ1-6; 7 bases align to TRBD1. The CDR3 covers 15 residues. CDR1 LGHNA and CDR2 YSLEER come from the germline V gene. V shed 1 base and J 8 bases; nucleotides not matched to a gene: 5.

The chain combines TRBV15 with TRBJ2-7, with D possibly being TRBD1 (5 bases). V lost 0 bases, J lost 3 bases, and 18 bases lay in between. CDR3 length: 17 amino acids. Germline V lookup: CDR1 LNHNV, CDR2 YYDKDF (reference sequence). In DNA, the CDR3 is TGTGCCACCAGCAGAGATCTGGACGCAGGGATAGTCTACGAGCAGTACTTC. Amino acid sequence: CATSRDLDAGIVYEQYF.

This clonotype was detected a few times. The chain links TRBV10-3 to TRBJ1-5, with TRBD1 as a possible D gene (6 bases). V lost 0 bases to trimming and J lost 6 bases, with 12 bases between them. The germline gives CDR1 ENHRY, CDR2 SYGVKD. The CDR3 extends over 15 amino acids. DNA for the CDR3: TGTGCCATCAGTGAGTCGCGGGCAGGGGTTCAGCCCCAGCATTTT. Translating it yields CAISESRAGVQPQHF.

J is TRBJ2-1 and V is TRBV11-1, with D perhaps TRBD2 (6 bases). The V gene lost 5 bases and the J gene lost 2 bases, with 13 bases spanning the gap. The CDR3 is 15 residues long. The germline gives CDR1 SGHAT, CDR2 FQDESV (reference sequence). CDR3 in amino acids: CASSRAGLAYNEQFF. The CDR3 region has the DNA TGTGCCAGCAGCCGGGCGGGGTTGGCCTACAATGAGCAGTTCTTC.